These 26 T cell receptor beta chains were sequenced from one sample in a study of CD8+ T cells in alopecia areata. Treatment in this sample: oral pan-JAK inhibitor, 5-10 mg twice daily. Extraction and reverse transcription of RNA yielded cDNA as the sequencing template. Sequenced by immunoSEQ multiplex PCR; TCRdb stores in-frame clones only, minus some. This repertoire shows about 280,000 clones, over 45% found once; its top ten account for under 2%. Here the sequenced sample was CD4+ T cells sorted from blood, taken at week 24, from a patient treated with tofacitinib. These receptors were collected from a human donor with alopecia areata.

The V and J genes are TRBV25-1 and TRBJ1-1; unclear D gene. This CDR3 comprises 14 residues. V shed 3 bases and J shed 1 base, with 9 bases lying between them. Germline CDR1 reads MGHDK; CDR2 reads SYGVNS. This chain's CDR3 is CASSDPYGNTEAFF. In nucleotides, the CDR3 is TGTGCCAGCAGTGACCCCTATGGGAACACTGAAGCTTTCTTT.

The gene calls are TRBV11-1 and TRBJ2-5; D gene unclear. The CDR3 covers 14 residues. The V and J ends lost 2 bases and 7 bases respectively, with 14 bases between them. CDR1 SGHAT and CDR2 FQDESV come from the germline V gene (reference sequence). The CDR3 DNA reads TGTGCCAGCAGCTTAAGGCCTTCTCCCGGGACCCAGTACTTC. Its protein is CASSLRPSPGTQYF.

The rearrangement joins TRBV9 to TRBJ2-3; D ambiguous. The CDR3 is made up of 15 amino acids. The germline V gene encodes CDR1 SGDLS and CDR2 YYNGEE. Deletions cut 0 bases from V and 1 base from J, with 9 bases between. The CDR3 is CASSVAGIGTDTQYF. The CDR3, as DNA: TGTGCCAGCAGCGTAGCGGGTATAGGCACAGATACGCAGTATTTT.

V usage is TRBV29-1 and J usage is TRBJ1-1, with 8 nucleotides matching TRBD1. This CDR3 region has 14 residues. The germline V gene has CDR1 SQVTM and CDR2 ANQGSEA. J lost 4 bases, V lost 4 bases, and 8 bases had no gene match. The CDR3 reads CSVGMVDRATEAFF. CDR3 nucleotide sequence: TGCAGCGTTGGGATGGTGGACAGGGCCACTGAAGCTTTCTTT.

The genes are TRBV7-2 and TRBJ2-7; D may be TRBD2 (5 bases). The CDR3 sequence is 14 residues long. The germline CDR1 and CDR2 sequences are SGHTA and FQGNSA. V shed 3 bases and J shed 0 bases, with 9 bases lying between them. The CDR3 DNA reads TGTGCCAGCAGCTTGGGCGGACTCTCCTACGAGCAGTACTTC. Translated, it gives CASSLGGLSYEQYF.

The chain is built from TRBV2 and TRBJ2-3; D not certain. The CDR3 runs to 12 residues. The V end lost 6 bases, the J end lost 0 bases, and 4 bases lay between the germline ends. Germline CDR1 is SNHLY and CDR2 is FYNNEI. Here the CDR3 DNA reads TGTGCCAGCAGCCAGAGCACAGATACGCAGTATTTT. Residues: CASSQSTDTQYF.

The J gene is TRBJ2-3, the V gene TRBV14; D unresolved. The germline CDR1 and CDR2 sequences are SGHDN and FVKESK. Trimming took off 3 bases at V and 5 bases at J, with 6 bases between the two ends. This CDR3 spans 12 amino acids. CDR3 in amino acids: CASSHDRDTQYF. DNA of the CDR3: TGTGCCAGCAGCCATGATAGAGATACGCAGTATTTT.

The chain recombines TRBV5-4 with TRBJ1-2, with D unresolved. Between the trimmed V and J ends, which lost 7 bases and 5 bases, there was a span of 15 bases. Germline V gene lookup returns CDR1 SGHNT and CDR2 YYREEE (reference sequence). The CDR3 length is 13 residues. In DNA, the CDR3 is TGTGCCAGCCACAACGACCGGGGATATGGCTACACCTTC. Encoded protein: CASHNDRGYGYTF.

CDR3 protein: CASSEWDRPNTEAFF. The CDR3 coding sequence is TGTGCCAGCAGTGAATGGGACAGACCTAACACTGAAGCTTTCTTT. The chain has TRBV25-1 and TRBJ1-1; 7 positions agree with TRBD1. This CDR3 spans 15 amino acids. CDR1 is MGHDK, CDR2 SYGVNS, per germline. The junction had 4 bases not matched to a gene; V was cut back by 1 base and J by 2 bases.

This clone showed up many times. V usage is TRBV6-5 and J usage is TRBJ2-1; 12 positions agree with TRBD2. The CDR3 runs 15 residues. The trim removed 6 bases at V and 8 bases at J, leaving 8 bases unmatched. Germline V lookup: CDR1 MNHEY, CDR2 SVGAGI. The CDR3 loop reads CASRPTSGGRDEQFF. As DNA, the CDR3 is TGTGCCAGCAGACCTACTAGCGGGGGGAGGGATGAGCAGTTCTTC.

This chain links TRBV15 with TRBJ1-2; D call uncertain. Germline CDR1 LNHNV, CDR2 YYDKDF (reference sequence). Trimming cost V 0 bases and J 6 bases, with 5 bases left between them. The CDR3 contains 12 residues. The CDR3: CATSRDIHGYTF. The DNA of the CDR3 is TGTGCCACCAGCAGAGATATCCATGGCTACACCTTC.

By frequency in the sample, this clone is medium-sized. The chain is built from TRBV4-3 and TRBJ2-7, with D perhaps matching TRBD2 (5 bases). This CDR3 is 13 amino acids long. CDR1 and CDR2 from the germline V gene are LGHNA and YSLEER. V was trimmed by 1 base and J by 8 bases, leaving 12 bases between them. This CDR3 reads CASSQGNGVKQYF. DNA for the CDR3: TGCGCCAGCAGCCAAGGGAACGGGGTCAAGCAGTACTTC.

The CDR3 DNA is TGCAGCGTTTCAGGGGGCGGCAATCAGCCCCAGCATTTT. It encodes CSVSGGGNQPQHF. The chain combines TRBV29-1 with TRBJ1-5; 8 bases are shared with TRBD1. CDR1 and CDR2 from the germline V gene are SQVTM and ANQGSEA. Trimming cost V 5 bases and J 2 bases; bases outside gene matches: 2. The CDR3 extends over 13 amino acids.

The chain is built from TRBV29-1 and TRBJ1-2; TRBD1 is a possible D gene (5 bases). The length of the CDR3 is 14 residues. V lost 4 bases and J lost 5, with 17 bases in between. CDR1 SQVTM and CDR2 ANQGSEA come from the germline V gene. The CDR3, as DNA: TGCAGCGTTGCCCCCTTAGACAGTACTTATGGCTACACCTTC. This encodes CSVAPLDSTYGYTF. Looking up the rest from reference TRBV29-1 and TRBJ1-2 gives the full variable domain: SAVISQKPSRDICQRGTSLTIQCQVDSQVTMMFWYRQQPGQSLTLIATANQGSEATYESGFVIDKFPISRPNLTFSTLTVSNMSPEDSSIYLCSVAPLDSTYGYTFGSGTRLTVV.

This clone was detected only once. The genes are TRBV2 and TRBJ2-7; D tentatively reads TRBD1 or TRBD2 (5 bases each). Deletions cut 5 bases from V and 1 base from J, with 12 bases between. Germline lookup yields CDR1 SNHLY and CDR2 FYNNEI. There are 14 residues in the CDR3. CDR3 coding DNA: TGTGCCAGCAGTCAGGACTCAGGGTCCTACGAGCAGTACTTC. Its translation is CASSQDSGSYEQYF.

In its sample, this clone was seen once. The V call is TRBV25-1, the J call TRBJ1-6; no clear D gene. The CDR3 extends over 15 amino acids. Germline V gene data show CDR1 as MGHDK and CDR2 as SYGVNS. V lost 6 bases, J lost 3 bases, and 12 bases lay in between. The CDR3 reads CASRYNPRYNSPLHF. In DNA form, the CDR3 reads TGTGCCAGCAGATACAATCCCCGCTATAATTCACCCCTCCACTTT.

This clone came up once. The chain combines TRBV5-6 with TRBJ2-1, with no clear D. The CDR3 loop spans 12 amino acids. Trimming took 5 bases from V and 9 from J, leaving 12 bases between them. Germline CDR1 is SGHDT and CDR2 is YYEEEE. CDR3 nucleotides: TGTGCCAGCAGGGCCGACTCTATTGAGCAGTTCTTC. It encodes CASRADSIEQFF.

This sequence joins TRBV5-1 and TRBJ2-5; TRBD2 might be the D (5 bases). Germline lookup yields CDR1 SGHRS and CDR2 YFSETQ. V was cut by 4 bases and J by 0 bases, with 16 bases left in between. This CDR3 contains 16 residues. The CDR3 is CASSPRVIGDQETQYF. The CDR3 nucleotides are TGCGCCAGCAGCCCGAGGGTTATTGGGGACCAAGAGACCCAGTACTTC.

The CDR3 spells CASSLGASGRTDTQYF. CDR3 sequence (DNA): TGCGCCAGCAGCTTGGGGGCTAGCGGACGCACAGATACGCAGTATTTT. The gene calls are TRBV5-1 and TRBJ2-3; TRBD2 matches 7 bases. The CDR3 sequence is 16 residues long. The ends lost 0 bases at V and 1 base at J; junction bases unmatched: 5. Per the germline V gene, CDR1 is SGHRS and CDR2 is YFSETQ.

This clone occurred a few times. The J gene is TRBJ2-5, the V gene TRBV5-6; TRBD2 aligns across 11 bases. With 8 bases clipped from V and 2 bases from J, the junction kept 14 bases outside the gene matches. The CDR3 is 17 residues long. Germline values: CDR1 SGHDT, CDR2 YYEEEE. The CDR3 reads CASHRAPSGGFQETQYF. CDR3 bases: TGTGCCAGTCACAGGGCCCCTAGCGGGGGGTTTCAAGAGACCCAGTACTTC.

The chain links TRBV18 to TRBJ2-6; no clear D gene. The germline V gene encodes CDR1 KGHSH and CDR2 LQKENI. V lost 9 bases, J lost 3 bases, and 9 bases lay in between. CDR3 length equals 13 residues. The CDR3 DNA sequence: TGTGCCAGTTACCTTAATGGGGCCAACGTCCTGACTTTC. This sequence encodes CASYLNGANVLTF.

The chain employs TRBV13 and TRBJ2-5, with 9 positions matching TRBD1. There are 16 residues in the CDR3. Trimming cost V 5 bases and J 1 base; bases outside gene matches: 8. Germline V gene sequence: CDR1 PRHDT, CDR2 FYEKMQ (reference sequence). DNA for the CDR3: TGTGCCAGCAGCCCCCGAAAGGACAGGGGCCAAGAGACCCAGTACTTC. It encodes CASSPRKDRGQETQYF.

CDR3 bases: TGCGCCAGCAGCTTTTCTTCAGGGGCCTATGGCTACACCTTC. Its translation: CASSFSSGAYGYTF. The chain links TRBV5-1 to TRBJ1-2; tentative D call: TRBD1 (6 bases). This CDR3 spans 14 amino acids. V gave up 2 bases and J gave up 4 bases, with 12 bases separating them. The V gene's germline CDR1 is SGHRS and CDR2 YFSETQ.

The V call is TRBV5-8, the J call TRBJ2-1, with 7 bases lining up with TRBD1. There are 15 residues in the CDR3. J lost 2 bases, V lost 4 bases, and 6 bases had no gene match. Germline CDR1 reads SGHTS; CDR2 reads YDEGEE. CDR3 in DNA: TGTGCCAGCAGCCCGGGACAGAGGGCCTACAATGAGCAGTTCTTC. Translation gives CASSPGQRAYNEQFF.

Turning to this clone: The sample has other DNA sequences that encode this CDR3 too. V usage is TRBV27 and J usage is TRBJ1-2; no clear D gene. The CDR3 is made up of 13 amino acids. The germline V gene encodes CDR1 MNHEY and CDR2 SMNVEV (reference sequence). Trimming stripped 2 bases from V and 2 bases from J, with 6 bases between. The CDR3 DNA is TGTGCCAGCAGTTTAGAAGGGAACTATGGCTACACCTTC. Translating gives CASSLEGNYGYTF.

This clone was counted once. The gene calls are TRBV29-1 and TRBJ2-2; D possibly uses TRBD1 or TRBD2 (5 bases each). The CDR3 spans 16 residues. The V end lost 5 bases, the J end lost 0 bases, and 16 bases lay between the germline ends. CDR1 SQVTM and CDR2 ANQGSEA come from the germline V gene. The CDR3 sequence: CSVPLPGTTNTGELFF. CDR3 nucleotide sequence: TGCAGCGTTCCGCTCCCGGGGACGACGAACACCGGGGAGCTGTTTTTT.